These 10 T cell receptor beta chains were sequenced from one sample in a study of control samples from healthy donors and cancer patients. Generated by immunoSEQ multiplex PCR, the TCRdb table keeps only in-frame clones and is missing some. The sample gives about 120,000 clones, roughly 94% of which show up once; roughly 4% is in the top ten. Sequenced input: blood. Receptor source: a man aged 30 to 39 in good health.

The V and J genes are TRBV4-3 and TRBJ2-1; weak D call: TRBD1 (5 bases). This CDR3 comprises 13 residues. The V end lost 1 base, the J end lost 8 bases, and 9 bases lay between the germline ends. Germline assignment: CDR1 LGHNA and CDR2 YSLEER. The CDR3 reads CASSQAGIDEQFF. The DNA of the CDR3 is TGCGCCAGCAGCCAAGCAGGGATCGATGAGCAGTTCTTC.

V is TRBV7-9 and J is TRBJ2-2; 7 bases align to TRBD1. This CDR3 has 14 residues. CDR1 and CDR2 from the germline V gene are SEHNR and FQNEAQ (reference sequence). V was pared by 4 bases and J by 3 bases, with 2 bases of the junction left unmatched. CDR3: CASSWDRYTGELFF. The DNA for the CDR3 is TGTGCCAGCAGCTGGGACAGATACACCGGGGAGCTGTTTTTT.

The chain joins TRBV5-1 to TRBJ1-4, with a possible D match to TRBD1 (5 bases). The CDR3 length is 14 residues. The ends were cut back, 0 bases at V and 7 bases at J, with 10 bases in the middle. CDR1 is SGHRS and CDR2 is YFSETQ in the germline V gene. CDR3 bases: TGCGCCAGCAGCTTGGGACAGTCACCTGAAAAACTGTTTTTT. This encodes CASSLGQSPEKLFF.

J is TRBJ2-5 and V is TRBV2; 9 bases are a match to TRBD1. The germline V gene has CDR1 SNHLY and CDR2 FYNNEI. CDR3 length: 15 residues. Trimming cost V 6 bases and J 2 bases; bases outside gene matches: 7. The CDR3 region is CASRHGTGRQETQYF. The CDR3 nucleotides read TGTGCCAGCAGGCACGGGACAGGGAGGCAAGAGACCCAGTACTTC.

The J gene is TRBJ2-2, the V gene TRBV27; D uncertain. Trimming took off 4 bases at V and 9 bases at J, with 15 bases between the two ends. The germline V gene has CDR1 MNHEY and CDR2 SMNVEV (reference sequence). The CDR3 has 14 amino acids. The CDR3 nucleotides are TGTGCCAGCAGTTCCCCAGGACGAAACCGGGAGCTGTTTTTT. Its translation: CASSSPGRNRELFF.

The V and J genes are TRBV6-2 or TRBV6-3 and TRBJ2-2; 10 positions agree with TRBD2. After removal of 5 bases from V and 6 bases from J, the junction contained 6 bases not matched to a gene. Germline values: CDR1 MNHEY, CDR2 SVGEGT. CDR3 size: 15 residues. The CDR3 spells CASSAGTSAAGELFF. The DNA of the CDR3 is TGTGCCAGCAGTGCCGGGACTAGCGCCGCCGGGGAGCTGTTTTTT.

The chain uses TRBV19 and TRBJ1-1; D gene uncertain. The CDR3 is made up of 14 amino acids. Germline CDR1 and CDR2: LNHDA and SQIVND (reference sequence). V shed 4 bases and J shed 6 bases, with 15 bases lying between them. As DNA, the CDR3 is TGTGCCAGTAGTAGCGACTCCGAAGGGCCTGAAGCTTTCTTT. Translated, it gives CASSSDSEGPEAFF. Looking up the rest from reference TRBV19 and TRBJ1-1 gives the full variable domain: DGGITQSPKYLFRKEGQNVTLSCEQNLNHDAMYWYRQDPGQGLRLIYYSQIVNDFQKGDIAEGYSVSREKKESFPLTVTSAQKNPTAFYLCASSSDSEGPEAFFGQGTRLTVV.

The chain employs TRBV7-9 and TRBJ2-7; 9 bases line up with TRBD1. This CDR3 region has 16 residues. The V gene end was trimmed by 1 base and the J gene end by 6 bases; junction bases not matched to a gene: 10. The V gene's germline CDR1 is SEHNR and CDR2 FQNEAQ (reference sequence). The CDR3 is CASSLEVAGTGLEQYF. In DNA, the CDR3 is TGTGCCAGCAGCTTAGAAGTTGCCGGGACAGGGCTCGAGCAGTACTTC.

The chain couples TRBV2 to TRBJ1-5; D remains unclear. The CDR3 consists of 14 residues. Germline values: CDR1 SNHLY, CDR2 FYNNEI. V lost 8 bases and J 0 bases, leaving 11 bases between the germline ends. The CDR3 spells CASGSFDSNQPQHF. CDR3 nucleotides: TGTGCCAGCGGATCGTTTGATAGCAATCAGCCCCAGCATTTT.

CDR3 DNA sequence: TGCAGTGCTAGCCAGGGATTTGAAGCTTTCTTT. The encoded protein is CSASQGFEAFF. The genes are TRBV20-1 and TRBJ1-1; maybe TRBD1 (5 bases). Germline V gives CDR1 DFQATT, CDR2 SNEGSKA (reference sequence). This CDR3 contains 11 residues. V was trimmed by 3 bases and J by 7 bases, leaving 9 bases between them.